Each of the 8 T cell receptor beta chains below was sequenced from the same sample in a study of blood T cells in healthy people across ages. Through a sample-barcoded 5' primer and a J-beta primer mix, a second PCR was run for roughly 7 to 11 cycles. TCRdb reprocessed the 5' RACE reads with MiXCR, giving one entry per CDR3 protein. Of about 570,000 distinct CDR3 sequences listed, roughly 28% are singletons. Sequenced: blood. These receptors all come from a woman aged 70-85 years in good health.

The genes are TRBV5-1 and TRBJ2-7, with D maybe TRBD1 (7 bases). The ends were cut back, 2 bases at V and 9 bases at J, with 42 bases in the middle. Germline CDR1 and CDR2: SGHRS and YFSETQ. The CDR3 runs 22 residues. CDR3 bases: TGCGCCAGCAGCTTTTCTTCCGGGTCGCAGGGGGGATACCAAACTAAGACTACGAGGCAGTACTTC. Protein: CASSFSSGSQGGYQTKTTRQYF.

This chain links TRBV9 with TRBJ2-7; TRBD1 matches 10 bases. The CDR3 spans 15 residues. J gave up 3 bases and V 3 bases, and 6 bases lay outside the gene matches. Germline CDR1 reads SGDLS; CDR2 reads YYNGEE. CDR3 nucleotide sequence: TGTGCCAGCAGCGAGGGACAGGGGCCGTACTACGAGCAGTACTTC. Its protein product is CASSEGQGPYYEQYF.

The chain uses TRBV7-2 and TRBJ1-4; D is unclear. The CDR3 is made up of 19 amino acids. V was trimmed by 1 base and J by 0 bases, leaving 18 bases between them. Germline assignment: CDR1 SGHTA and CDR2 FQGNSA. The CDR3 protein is CASSLEGGGGLSTNEKLFF. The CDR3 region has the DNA TGTGCCAGCAGCTTAGAGGGAGGCGGAGGGCTCTCAACTAATGAAAAACTGTTTTTT.

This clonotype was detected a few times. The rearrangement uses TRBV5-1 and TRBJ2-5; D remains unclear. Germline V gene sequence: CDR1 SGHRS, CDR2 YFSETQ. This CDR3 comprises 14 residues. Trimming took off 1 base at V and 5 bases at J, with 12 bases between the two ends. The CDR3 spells CASSLTLPRETQYF. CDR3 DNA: TGCGCCAGCAGCTTGACACTCCCGAGGGAGACCCAGTACTTC.

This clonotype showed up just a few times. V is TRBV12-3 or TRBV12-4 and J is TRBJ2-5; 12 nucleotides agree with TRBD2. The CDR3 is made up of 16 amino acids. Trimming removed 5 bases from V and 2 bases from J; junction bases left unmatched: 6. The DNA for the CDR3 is TGTGCCAGCAGTGCTCTAGCGGGGGGGAGACAAGAGACCCAGTACTTC. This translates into CASSALAGGRQETQYF.

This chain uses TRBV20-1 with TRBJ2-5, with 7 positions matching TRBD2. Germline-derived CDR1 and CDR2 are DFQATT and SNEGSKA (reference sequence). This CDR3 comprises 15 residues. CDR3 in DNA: TGCACCGCTAGGTCCCGGGAGGCCTCTCAAGAGACCCAGTACTTC. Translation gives CTARSREASQETQYF.

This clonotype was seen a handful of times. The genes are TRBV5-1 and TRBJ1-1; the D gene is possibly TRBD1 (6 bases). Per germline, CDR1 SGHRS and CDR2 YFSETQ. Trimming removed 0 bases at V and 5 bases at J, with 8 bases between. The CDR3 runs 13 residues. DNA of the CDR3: TGCGCCAGCAGCTTGGAGGACAGAACTGAAGCTTTCTTT. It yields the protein CASSLEDRTEAFF.

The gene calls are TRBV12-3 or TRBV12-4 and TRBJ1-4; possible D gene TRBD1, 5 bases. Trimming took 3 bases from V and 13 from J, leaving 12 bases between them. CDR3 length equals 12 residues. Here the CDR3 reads CASSLGPGPLFF. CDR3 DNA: TGTGCCAGCAGTTTGGGGCCCGGCCCACTGTTTTTT.